The entry below gives a single TCR beta chain sequence along with its context. In germline, CDR1 is KGHSH, CDR2 LQKENI. This CDR3 spans 16 amino acids. Unmatched junction bases numbered 8, after V lost 3 bases and J lost 2 bases. This specimen comes from a study of blood T cell repertoires in COVID-19. Assay used: immunoSEQ multiplex PCR; TCRdb lists only in-frame clones, some missing. The data show 150,000 to 200,000 clones, with roughly 93% seen just once and around 4.6% held by the top ten. The sample consisted of peripheral blood. The TCR originated in a woman between 50 and 59 years old with acute or convalescent COVID-19. The chain recombines TRBV18 with TRBJ2-7; 9 bases match TRBD1. The CDR3 nucleotides are TGTGCCAGCTCACCCCCCGGGGACAGGGCCACCTACGAGCAGTACTTC. Translated, it gives CASSPPGDRATYEQYF.